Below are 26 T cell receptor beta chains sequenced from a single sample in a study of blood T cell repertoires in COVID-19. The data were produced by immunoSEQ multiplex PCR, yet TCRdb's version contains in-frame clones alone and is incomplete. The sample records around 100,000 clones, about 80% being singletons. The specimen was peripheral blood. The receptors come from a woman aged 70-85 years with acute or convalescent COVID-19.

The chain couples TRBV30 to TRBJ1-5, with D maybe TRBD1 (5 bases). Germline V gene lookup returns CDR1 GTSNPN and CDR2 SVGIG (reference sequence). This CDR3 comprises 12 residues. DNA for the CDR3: TGTGCGACGGGGGAAAACAATCAGCCCCAGCATTTT. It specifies CATGENNQPQHF.

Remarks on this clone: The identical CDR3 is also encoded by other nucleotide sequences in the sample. The CDR3 nucleotides read TGTGCCAGCAGTTACTCGGTGAGCGGGACAATGAACACTGAAGCTTTCTTT. Translating it yields CASSYSVSGTMNTEAFF. V gene TRBV6-2 or TRBV6-3 combines with J gene TRBJ1-1, with D tentatively TRBD1 (6 bases). This CDR3 spans 17 amino acids. CDR1 is MNHEY, CDR2 SVGEGT, per germline. With 0 bases removed from V and 0 bases from J, the gap between germline ends came to 14 bases.

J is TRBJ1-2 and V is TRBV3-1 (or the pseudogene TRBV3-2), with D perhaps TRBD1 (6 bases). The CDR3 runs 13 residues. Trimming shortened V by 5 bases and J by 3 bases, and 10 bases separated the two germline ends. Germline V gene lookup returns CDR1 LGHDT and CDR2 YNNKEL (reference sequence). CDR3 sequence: CASSSNRDYGYTF. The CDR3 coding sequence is TGTGCCAGCAGCTCAAACAGGGACTATGGCTACACCTTC.

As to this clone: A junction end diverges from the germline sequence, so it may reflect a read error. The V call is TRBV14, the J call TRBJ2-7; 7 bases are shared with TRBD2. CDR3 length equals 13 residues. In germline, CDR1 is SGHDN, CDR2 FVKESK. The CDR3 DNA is TGTGCCAGCAGCCAAGCCCTCACTAGCGCAATTGACTTC. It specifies CASSQALTSAIDF.

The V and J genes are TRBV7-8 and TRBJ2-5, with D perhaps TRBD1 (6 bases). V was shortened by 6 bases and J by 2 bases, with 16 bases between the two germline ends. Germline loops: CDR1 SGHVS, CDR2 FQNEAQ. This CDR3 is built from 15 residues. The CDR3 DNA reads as TGTGCCAGCAGATTCGCACAGGGCCTTCAAGAGACCCAGTACTTC. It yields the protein CASRFAQGLQETQYF.

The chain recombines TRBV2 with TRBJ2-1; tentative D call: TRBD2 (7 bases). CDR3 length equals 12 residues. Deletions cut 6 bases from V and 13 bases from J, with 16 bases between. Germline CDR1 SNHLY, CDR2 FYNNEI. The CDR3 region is CASRSSGGTQFF. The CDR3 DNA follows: TGTGCCAGCAGATCATCGGGGGGCACCCAGTTCTTC.

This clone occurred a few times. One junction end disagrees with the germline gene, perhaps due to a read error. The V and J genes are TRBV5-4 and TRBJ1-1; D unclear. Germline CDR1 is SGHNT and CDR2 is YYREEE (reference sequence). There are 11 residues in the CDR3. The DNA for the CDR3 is TGTGCCAGCAGCCTCAACAGTGAAGCTTTCTTT. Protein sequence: CASSLNSEAFF.

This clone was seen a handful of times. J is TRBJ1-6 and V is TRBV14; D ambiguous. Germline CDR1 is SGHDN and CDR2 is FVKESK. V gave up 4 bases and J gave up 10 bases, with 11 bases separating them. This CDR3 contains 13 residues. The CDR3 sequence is CASSLNRGSPLHF. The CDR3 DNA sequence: TGTGCCAGCAGCCTCAATCGAGGATCACCCCTCCACTTT.

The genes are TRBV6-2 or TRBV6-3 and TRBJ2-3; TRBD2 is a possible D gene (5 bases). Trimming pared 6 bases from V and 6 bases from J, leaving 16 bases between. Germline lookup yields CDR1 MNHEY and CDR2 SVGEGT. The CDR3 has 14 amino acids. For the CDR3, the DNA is TGTGCCAGCAGCCCGGACTTCCGAGCGGATACGCAGTATTTT. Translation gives CASSPDFRADTQYF.

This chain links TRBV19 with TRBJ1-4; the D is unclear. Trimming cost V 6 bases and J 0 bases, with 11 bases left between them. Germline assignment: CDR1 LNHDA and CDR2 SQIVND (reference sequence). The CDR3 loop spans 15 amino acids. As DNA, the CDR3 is TGTGCCAGTAGCCCGCAAACGGCAACTAATGAAAAACTGTTTTTT. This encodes CASSPQTATNEKLFF.

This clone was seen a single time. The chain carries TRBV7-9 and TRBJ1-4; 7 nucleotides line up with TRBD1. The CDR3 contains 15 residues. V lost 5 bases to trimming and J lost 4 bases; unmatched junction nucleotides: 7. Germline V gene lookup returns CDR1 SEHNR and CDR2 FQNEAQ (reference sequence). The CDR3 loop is CASSPGTAFNEKLFF. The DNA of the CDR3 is TGTGCCAGCAGCCCCGGGACAGCCTTTAATGAAAAACTGTTTTTT.

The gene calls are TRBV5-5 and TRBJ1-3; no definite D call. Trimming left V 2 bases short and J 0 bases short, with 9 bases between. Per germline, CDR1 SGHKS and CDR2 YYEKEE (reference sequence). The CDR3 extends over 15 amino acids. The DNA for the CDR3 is TGTGCCAGCAGCTTAATACAGAGCTCTGGAAACACCATATATTTT. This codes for CASSLIQSSGNTIYF.

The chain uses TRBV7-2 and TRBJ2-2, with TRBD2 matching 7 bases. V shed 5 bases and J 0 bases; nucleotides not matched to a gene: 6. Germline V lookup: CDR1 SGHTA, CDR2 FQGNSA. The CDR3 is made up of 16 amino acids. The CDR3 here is CASSPTSAANTGELFF. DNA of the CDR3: TGTGCCAGCAGCCCCACTAGCGCCGCGAACACCGGGGAGCTGTTTTTT.

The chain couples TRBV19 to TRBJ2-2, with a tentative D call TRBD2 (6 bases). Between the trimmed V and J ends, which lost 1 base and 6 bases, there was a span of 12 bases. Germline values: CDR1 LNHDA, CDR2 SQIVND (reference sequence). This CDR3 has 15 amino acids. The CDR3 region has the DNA TGTGCCAGTAGTATAGCGGCGGGGCAAGCCGGGGAGCTGTTTTTT. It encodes CASSIAAGQAGELFF.

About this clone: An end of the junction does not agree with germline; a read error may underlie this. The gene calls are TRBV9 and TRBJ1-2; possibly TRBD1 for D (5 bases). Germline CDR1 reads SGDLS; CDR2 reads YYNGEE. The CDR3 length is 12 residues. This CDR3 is CASSRVGGIHAF. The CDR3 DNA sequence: TGTGCCAGCAGCCGGGTGGGGGGGATCCACGCCTTC.

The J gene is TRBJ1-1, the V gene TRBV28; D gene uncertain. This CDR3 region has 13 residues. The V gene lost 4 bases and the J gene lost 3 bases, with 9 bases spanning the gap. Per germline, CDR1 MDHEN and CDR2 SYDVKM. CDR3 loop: CASSSMLYTEAFF. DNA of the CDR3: TGTGCCAGCAGTTCTATGTTGTACACTGAAGCTTTCTTT.

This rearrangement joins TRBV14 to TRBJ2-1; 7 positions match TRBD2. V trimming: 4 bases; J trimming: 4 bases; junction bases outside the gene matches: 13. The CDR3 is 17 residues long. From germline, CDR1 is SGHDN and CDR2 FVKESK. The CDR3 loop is CASSPLKGASGYNEQFF. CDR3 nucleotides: TGTGCCAGCAGCCCTTTGAAAGGGGCTAGCGGTTACAATGAGCAGTTCTTC.

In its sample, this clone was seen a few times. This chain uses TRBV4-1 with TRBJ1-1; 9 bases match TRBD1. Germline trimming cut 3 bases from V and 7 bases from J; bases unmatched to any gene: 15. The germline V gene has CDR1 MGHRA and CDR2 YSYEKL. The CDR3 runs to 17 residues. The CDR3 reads CASSQGYRGPPNFEAFF. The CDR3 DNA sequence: TGCGCCAGCAGCCAGGGCTACAGGGGGCCCCCCAACTTTGAAGCTTTCTTT.

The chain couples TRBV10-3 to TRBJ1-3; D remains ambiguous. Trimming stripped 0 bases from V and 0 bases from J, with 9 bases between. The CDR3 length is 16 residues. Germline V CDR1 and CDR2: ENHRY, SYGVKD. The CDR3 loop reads CAISESLSYSGNTIYF. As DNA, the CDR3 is TGTGCCATCAGTGAGTCGTTATCTTACTCTGGAAACACCATATATTTT.

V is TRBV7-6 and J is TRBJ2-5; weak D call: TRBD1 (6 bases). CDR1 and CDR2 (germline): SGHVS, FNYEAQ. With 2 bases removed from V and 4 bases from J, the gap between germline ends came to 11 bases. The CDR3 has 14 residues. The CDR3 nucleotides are TGTGCCAGCAGCTTAACAGGGAACGTAGAGACCCAGTACTTC. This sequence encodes CASSLTGNVETQYF. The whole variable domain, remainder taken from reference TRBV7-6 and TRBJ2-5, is GAGVSQSPRYKVTKRGQDVALRCDPISGHVSLYWYRQALGQGPEFLTYFNYEAQQDKSGLPNDRFSAERPEGSISTLTIQRTEQRDSAMYRCASSLTGNVETQYFGPGTRLLVL.

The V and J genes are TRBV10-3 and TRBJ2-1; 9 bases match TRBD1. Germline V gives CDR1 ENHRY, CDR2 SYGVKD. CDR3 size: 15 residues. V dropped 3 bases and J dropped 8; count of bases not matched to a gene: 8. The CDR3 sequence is CAISEPRTGVDEQFF. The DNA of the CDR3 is TGTGCCATCAGTGAACCGAGGACAGGGGTGGATGAGCAGTTCTTC.

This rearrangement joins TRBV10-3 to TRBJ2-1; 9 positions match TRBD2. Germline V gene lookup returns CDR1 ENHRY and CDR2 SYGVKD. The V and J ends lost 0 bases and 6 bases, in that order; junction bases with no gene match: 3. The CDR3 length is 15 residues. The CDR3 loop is CAISESGLASNEQFF. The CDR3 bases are TGTGCCATCAGTGAGTCGGGACTAGCTAGCAATGAGCAGTTCTTC.

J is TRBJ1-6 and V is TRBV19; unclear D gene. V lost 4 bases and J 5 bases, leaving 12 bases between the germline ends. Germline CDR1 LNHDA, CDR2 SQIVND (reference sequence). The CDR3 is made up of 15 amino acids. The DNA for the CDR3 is TGTGCCAGTAGTAGGAACAGATTAAATAATTCACCCCTCCACTTT. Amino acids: CASSRNRLNNSPLHF.

The CDR3 nucleotides are TGTGCCAGCAGCCTCGGGACAGGGAATAGGGAGACCCAGTACTTC. Translating it yields CASSLGTGNRETQYF. The rearrangement links TRBV7-2 to TRBJ2-5; 9 positions agree with TRBD1. The germline CDR1 and CDR2 sequences are SGHTA and FQGNSA. The CDR3 spans 15 residues. V trimming: 5 bases; J trimming: 5 bases; junction bases outside the gene matches: 9. The variable domain in full, completed from reference TRBV7-2 and TRBJ2-5, reads GAGVSQSPSNKVTEKGKDVELRCDPISGHTALYWYRQSLGQGLEFLIYFQGNSAPDKSGLPSDRFSAERTGGSVSTLTIQRTQQEDSAVYLCASSLGTGNRETQYFGPGTRLLVL.

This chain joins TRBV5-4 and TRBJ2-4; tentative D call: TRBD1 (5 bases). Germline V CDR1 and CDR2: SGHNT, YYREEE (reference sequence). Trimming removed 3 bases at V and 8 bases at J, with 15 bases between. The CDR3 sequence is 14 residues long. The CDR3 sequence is CASSYKTGEDIQYF. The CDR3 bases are TGTGCCAGCAGCTACAAAACAGGAGAGGACATTCAGTACTTC.

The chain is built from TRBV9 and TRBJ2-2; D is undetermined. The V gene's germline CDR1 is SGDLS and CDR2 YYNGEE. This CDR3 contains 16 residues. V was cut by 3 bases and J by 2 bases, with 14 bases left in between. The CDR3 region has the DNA TGTGCCAGCAGCGATAGCCGGCTTACCAACACCGGGGAGCTGTTTTTT. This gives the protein CASSDSRLTNTGELFF.